The rows below give T cell receptor beta chains drawn from one sample of a study of Ad26.COV2.S vaccination and SARS-CoV-2 variants. Clones were sequenced by immunoSEQ multiplex PCR, and TCRdb holds only the in-frame ones, with some missing. The sample records 510,000 or so clones, roughly 87% being singletons. The sample consisted of peripheral blood, taken in a trial of Ad26.COV2.S vaccine versus placebo. The receptors were sampled from a person aged 18-60 years who received the Ad26.COV2.S COVID-19 vaccine or a placebo. The CDR3 runs from the conserved cysteine through the conserved F or W. Fields, in order: J gene, D gene, V gene, clone size, CDR3 DNA, CDR3 protein. D genes are given only for firm matches. The size of a clone is reported for some rows only, either as once, few or many, or as a class for expanded clones.

j_gene: TRBJ1-5
d_gene: TRBD1
v_gene: TRBV7-6
abundance: few
CDR3nt: TGTGCCAGCAGCTTAGTTTCGAACTACCGGGACAGAAATCAGCCCCAGCATTTT
CDR3aa: CASSLVSNYRDRNQPQHF

j_gene: TRBJ2-1
d_gene: NA
v_gene: TRBV7-3
abundance: NA
CDR3nt: TGTGCCAGCAGCTCCACCGGGTCTGGCGACAATGAGCAGTTCTTC
CDR3aa: CASSSTGSGDNEQFF

j_gene: TRBJ1-1
d_gene: NA
v_gene: TRBV11-1
abundance: few
CDR3nt: TGTGCCAGCAGCCTGGATGGAACAGGGAACACTGAAGCTTTCTTT
CDR3aa: CASSLDGTGNTEAFF

j_gene: TRBJ1-2
d_gene: TRBD1
v_gene: TRBV19
abundance: few
CDR3nt: TGTGCCAGTAGTCCCTCGTCCGGGACAGGAGTAGCCACCTTC
CDR3aa: CASSPSSGTGVATF

j_gene: TRBJ1-1
d_gene: NA
v_gene: TRBV4-3
abundance: once
CDR3nt: TGCGCCAGCAGCCAAGAGAGGCAGTTTGAAGCTTTCTTT
CDR3aa: CASSQERQFEAFF

j_gene: TRBJ1-2
d_gene: NA
v_gene: TRBV5-5
abundance: NA
CDR3nt: TGTGCCAGCAGCCCTGACAGCTATGGCTACACCTTC
CDR3aa: CASSPDSYGYTF

j_gene: TRBJ2-3
d_gene: NA
v_gene: TRBV12-3/TRBV12-4
abundance: NA
CDR3nt: TGTGCCAGCAGTTTAGCTGGACCTGATACGCAGTATTTT
CDR3aa: CASSLAGPDTQYF

j_gene: TRBJ2-7
d_gene: TRBD1
v_gene: TRBV7-8
abundance: NA
CDR3nt: TGTGCCAGCAGCTCCGGGACAGGGAACTACGAGCAGTACTTC
CDR3aa: CASSSGTGNYEQYF

j_gene: TRBJ2-7
d_gene: NA
v_gene: TRBV7-8
abundance: once
CDR3nt: TGTGCCAGCAGCTTAGGGGGCCCCCACCTACCTTACGAGCAGTACTTC
CDR3aa: CASSLGGPHLPYEQYF

j_gene: TRBJ1-1
d_gene: TRBD1
v_gene: TRBV30
abundance: NA
CDR3nt: TGTGCCTGGAGCGCCGGGACAGGGTATCGCACTGAAGCTTTCTTT
CDR3aa: CAWSAGTGYRTEAFF

j_gene: TRBJ2-3
d_gene: TRBD2
v_gene: TRBV5-1
abundance: NA
CDR3nt: TGCGCCAGCAGCTCCCTATGGACTAGCGGGAGGGATACGCAGTATTTT
CDR3aa: CASSSLWTSGRDTQYF

j_gene: TRBJ1-2
d_gene: NA
v_gene: TRBV20-1
abundance: NA
CDR3nt: TGCAGTGCTAGTGTTGGAGCCCATGGCTACACCTTC
CDR3aa: CSASVGAHGYTF

j_gene: TRBJ1-2
d_gene: TRBD1
v_gene: TRBV18
abundance: NA
CDR3nt: TGTGCCAGCTCAAGTCCCGGGACAGGGACCGGCTACACCTTC
CDR3aa: CASSSPGTGTGYTF

j_gene: TRBJ2-1
d_gene: NA
v_gene: TRBV7-2
abundance: NA
CDR3nt: TGTGCCAGCAGCACTGGGACCGTCAATGAGCAGTTCTTC
CDR3aa: CASSTGTVNEQFF